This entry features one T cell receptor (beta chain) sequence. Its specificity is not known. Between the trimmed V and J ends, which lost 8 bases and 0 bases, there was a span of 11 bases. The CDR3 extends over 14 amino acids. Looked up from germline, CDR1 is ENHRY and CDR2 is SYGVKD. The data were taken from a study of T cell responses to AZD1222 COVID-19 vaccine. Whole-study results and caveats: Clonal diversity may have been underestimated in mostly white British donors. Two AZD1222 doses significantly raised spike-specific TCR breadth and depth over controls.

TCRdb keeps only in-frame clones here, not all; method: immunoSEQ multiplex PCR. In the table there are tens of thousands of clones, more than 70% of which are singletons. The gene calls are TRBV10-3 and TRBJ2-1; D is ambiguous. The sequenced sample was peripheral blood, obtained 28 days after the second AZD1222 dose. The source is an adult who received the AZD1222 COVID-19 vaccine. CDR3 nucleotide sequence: TGTGCCATCGGTCAGGCCAGCTCCTACAATGAGCAGTTCTTC. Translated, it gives CAIGQASSYNEQFF.